These 9 T cell receptor beta chains were all obtained from the same sample, sequenced in a study of blood T cell repertoires in COVID-19. Only in-frame clones appear in the TCRdb table, and some are missing; sequencing was by immunoSEQ multiplex PCR. This table has roughly 430,000 clones, over 75% appearing once. The sample comprised PBMCs or T cells enriched from blood (not recorded which). Receptors were obtained from a woman between 35 and 50 years old with acute COVID-19.

This clone was seen a handful of times. Other DNA sequences in the sample encode the same CDR3. The J gene is TRBJ1-2, the V gene TRBV30; 7 bases align to TRBD1. This CDR3 contains 12 residues. V gave up 0 bases and J gave up 6 bases; unmatched junction bases: 1. The germline V gene has CDR1 GTSNPN and CDR2 SVGIG (reference sequence). DNA for the CDR3: TGTGCCTGGAGTGTAGGGGGCCATGGCTACACCTTC. As protein: CAWSVGGHGYTF.

This clone was detected a few times. This rearrangement joins TRBV7-2 to TRBJ1-6, with D tentatively TRBD1 (6 bases). The CDR3 spans 14 residues. V was pared by 3 bases and J by 8 bases, with 11 bases between. Looked up from germline, CDR1 is SGHTA and CDR2 is FQGNSA. In DNA form, the CDR3 reads TGTGCCAGCAGCTTGGGAACAGGGCATTCACCCCTCCACTTT. Amino acids: CASSLGTGHSPLHF.

The chain is built from TRBV14 and TRBJ1-6; no clear D gene. In germline, CDR1 is SGHDN, CDR2 FVKESK. The CDR3 has 15 amino acids. With 3 bases removed from V and 1 base from J, the gap between germline ends came to 7 bases. The CDR3 is CASSQFTSYNSPLHF. CDR3 in DNA: TGTGCCAGCAGCCAGTTTACTTCCTATAATTCACCCCTCCACTTT.

This clone is a singleton in its sample. The chain combines TRBV25-1 with TRBJ1-5, with 7 bases fitting TRBD1. The trim removed 8 bases at V and 6 bases at J, leaving 7 bases unmatched. The CDR3 length is 13 residues. Germline lookup yields CDR1 MGHDK and CDR2 SYGVNS. CDR3 nucleotide sequence: TGTGCCAGCGGTTTAGGGGGCGGTCAGCCCCAGCATTTT. This translates into CASGLGGGQPQHF.

V usage is TRBV29-1 and J usage is TRBJ2-1, with TRBD2 identical over 10 bases. Per the germline V gene, CDR1 is SQVTM and CDR2 is ANQGSEA. The CDR3 length is 14 residues. J was trimmed by 9 bases and V by 7 bases; bases with no gene match: 12. CDR3 in DNA: TGCAGCGCCACACCCGGAGCGGGGGGGCGTGAGCAGTTCTTC. Its protein is CSATPGAGGREQFF.

CDR3: CASSFRQGLSSGANVLTF. The DNA for the CDR3 is TGTGCCAGCAGCTTTCGGCAGGGCCTAAGCTCTGGGGCCAACGTCCTGACTTTC. The J gene is TRBJ2-6, the V gene TRBV5-8; weak D call: TRBD1 (5 bases). Trimming cost V 2 bases and J 0 bases, with 15 bases left between them. The germline CDR1 and CDR2 sequences are SGHTS and YDEGEE. The CDR3 contains 18 residues.

V and J are TRBV19 and TRBJ2-2; TRBD2 matches 9 bases. Germline lookup yields CDR1 LNHDA and CDR2 SQIVND (reference sequence). This CDR3 has 15 residues. The ends lost 5 bases at V and 4 bases at J; junction bases unmatched: 5. CDR3 residues: CASSLGGGATGELFF. In DNA form, the CDR3 reads TGTGCCAGTAGTTTAGGCGGGGGGGCCACCGGGGAGCTGTTTTTT.

The V gene is TRBV27, the J gene TRBJ2-2, with 9 bases lining up with TRBD1. CDR3 length: 16 residues. V lost 6 bases and J lost 4; bases outside the gene matches: 9. CDR1 is MNHEY and CDR2 is SMNVEV in the germline V gene (reference sequence). The CDR3 region is CASRGPGQGFTGELFF. In DNA, the CDR3 is TGTGCCAGCAGAGGCCCGGGACAGGGTTTCACCGGGGAGCTGTTTTTT.

The J gene is TRBJ2-7, the V gene TRBV7-2; 9 bases align to TRBD1. The CDR3 has 15 residues. Germline V gives CDR1 SGHTA, CDR2 FQGNSA. J was trimmed by 2 bases and V by 3 bases; bases with no gene match: 5. CDR3 in amino acids: CASSLGGQGTYEQYF. Here the CDR3 DNA reads TGTGCCAGCAGCTTGGGGGGACAGGGTACCTACGAGCAGTACTTC.